One sample yielded the 7 T cell receptor beta chains listed below, sequenced in a study of Ad26.COV2.S vaccination and SARS-CoV-2 variants. Libraries were prepared by immunoSEQ multiplex PCR; TCRdb keeps only in-frame clonotypes and omits some of them. There are more than 300,000 clones in the sample; just under 85% occur only once, and 2% to 2.5% lies in the top ten. Described treatment: around 19 received Ad26.COV2.S at low or high dose, single or two shots; several received placebo; per-sample allocation not given. Samples analyzed were those drawn on day 63 after the first vaccine or placebo injection. The input for sequencing was peripheral blood, taken in a trial of Ad26.COV2.S vaccine versus placebo. These receptors all stem from a person aged 18 to 65 who received the Ad26.COV2.S COVID-19 vaccine or a placebo.

The chain combines TRBV3-1 (or the pseudogene TRBV3-2) with TRBJ2-3; the D is unclear. The germline V and J ends were trimmed by 3 bases and 2 bases, with 3 bases remaining between them. The germline V gene has CDR1 LGHDT and CDR2 YNNKEL (reference sequence). The CDR3 contains 12 residues. The CDR3 DNA reads as TGTGCCAGCAGCCAGATCACAGATACGCAGTATTTT. This encodes CASSQITDTQYF.

V usage is TRBV6-2 or TRBV6-3 and J usage is TRBJ2-7; 7 bases match TRBD1. J gave up 4 bases and V 4 bases, and 1 base lay outside the gene matches. CDR1 and CDR2 from the germline V gene are MNHEY and SVGEGT. The CDR3 consists of 12 residues. CDR3 in amino acids: CASSSQGYEQYF. The CDR3 DNA reads as TGTGCCAGCAGTTCACAGGGGTACGAGCAGTACTTC.

This rearrangement joins TRBV27 to TRBJ1-4; 11 nucleotides agree with TRBD1. V gave up 7 bases and J gave up 8 bases; unmatched junction bases: 9. This CDR3 spans 15 amino acids. Germline-derived CDR1 and CDR2 are MNHEY and SMNVEV (reference sequence). The DNA of the CDR3 is TGTGCCAGCAAAAGACCCCGGACAGGGGGCGAAAAACTGTTTTTT. Translation: CASKRPRTGGEKLFF.

The chain links TRBV28 to TRBJ1-2; 7 nucleotides match TRBD1. J lost 8 bases, V lost 4 bases, and 4 bases had no gene match. Germline CDR1 MDHEN, CDR2 SYDVKM. The CDR3 contains 12 residues. The chain's CDR3 is CASSSGTVGYTF. The CDR3 DNA follows: TGTGCCAGCAGTTCCGGGACAGTAGGCTACACCTTC.

The rearrangement joins TRBV5-1 to TRBJ2-1; TRBD2 matches 12 bases. This CDR3 is built from 17 residues. The V gene's germline CDR1 is SGHRS and CDR2 YFSETQ. After removal of 4 bases from V and 4 bases from J, the junction contained 9 bases not matched to a gene. Here the CDR3 reads CASSKQTSGGHYNEQFF. The CDR3 bases are TGCGCCAGCAGCAAACAGACTAGCGGGGGCCATTACAATGAGCAGTTCTTC.

V usage is TRBV6-6 and J usage is TRBJ2-7; 9 bases match TRBD1. Trimming took 8 bases from V and 6 from J; bases not matched to a gene: 11. There are 14 residues in the CDR3. Per germline, CDR1 MNHNY and CDR2 SVGAGI (reference sequence). The CDR3 DNA follows: TGTGCCAGCCACGCTCCCGGGACAGGGCTCGAGCAGTACTTC. Its translation: CASHAPGTGLEQYF.

The rearrangement uses TRBV4-1 and TRBJ2-5; 8 bases fit TRBD1. Unmatched junction bases numbered 6, after V lost 4 bases and J lost 5 bases. CDR1 MGHRA and CDR2 YSYEKL come from the germline V gene. The CDR3 runs to 14 residues. The CDR3 sequence: CASSRAGGKETQYF. The CDR3 region has the DNA TGCGCCAGCAGCCGGGCAGGGGGCAAGGAGACCCAGTACTTC.